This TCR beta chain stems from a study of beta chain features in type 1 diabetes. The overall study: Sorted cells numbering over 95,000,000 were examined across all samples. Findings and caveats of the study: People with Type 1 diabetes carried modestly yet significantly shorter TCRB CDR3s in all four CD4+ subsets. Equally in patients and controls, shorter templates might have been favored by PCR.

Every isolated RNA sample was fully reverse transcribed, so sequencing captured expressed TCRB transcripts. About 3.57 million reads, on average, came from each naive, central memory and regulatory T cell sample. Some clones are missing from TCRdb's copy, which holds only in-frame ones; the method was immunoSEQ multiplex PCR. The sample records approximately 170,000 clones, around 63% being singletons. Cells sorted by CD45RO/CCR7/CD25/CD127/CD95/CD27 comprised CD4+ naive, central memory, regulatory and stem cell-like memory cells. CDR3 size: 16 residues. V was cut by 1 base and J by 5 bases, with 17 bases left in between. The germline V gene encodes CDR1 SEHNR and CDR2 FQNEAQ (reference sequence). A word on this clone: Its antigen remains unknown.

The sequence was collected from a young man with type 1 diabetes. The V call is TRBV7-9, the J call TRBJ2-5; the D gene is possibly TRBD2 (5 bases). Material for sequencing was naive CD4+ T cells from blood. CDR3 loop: CASSLERRVLSETQYF. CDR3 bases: TGTGCCAGCAGCTTAGAAAGGCGGGTACTGTCGGAGACCCAGTACTTC.